What follows describes a single T cell receptor (beta chain). Its specificity is unknown. This specimen belongs to a study of response to subunit inactivated influenza vaccine. The CDR3 is made up of 15 amino acids. The ends were cut back, 0 bases at V and 6 bases at J, with 12 bases in the middle. CDR1 KGHSH and CDR2 LQKENI come from the germline V gene. TCRdb independently ran MiXCR on the RT-PCR reads; one entry per CDR3 protein. This sample has 250,000 to 350,000 distinct CDR3 sequences, with 22% found just once. Overall study results and limits: Authors suggested that a seasonal influenza vaccination recruits few new T cells each time.

The sequencing here drew on PBMCs from blood, taken about 19 months after vaccination. The receptor was isolated from a man between 50 and 70 years old who received an inactivated influenza vaccine. The chain joins TRBV18 to TRBJ2-1; D gene unclear. CDR3 region: CASSPPALMSNEQFF. The CDR3 region has the DNA TGTGCCAGCTCACCACCGGCTCTAATGAGCAATGAGCAGTTCTTC.